This T cell receptor (beta chain) was captured by sequencing in a study of blood T cell repertoires in COVID-19. Germline-derived CDR1 and CDR2 are SGHRS and YFSETQ. Germline trimming cut 4 bases from V and 3 bases from J; bases unmatched to any gene: 8. The CDR3 spans 15 residues. Profiling relied on immunoSEQ multiplex PCR, and the TCRdb table lists in-frame clones only, not all of them. Of around 250,000 clones listed, around 93% are singletons. Participant ages covered about 18 to 95 years across about 22 US areas. The V and J genes are TRBV5-1 and TRBJ2-7; 9 bases fit TRBD1. This sequence was found in a man aged 40-50 years who had been exposed to COVID-19. Sequencing was performed on PBMCs or T cells enriched from blood (not recorded which). The CDR3 is CASSPGRGQGYEQYF. In nucleotides, the CDR3 is TGCGCCAGCAGCCCCGGTAGGGGACAGGGCTACGAGCAGTACTTC.